Listed below are T cell receptor beta chains from one sample, sequenced in a study of cytomegalovirus exposure and HLA in healthy donors. TCRdb's copy holds only in-frame clones and misses some; the assay was immunoSEQ multiplex PCR. The sample comprises about 110,000 clones, around three quarters of which are singletons, and around 0.79% rests with the top ten. The sequenced material came from PBMCs. The origin of the receptors is a young woman in good health and CMV-seronegative. CDR3s include the opening cysteine and the closing phenylalanine or tryptophan. The order of the fields is V gene, J gene, clone size, D gene, CDR3 DNA, CDR3 protein. The D gene is left open where the match is weak. Only part of the rows carry a size: once, few, many, or a class if the clone is expanded.

v_gene: TRBV10-3; j_gene: TRBJ1-4; abundance: NA; d_gene: NA; CDR3nt: TGTGCCATCAGTGAAGGGACAAGTAATGAAAAACTGTTTTTT; CDR3aa: CAISEGTSNEKLFF
v_gene: TRBV5-4; j_gene: TRBJ2-1; abundance: NA; d_gene: NA; CDR3nt: TGTGCCAGCAGCTTGGCGGCGCAGGTCCCCTACAATGAGCAGTTCTTC; CDR3aa: CASSLAAQVPYNEQFF
v_gene: TRBV5-1; j_gene: TRBJ1-1; abundance: NA; d_gene: NA; CDR3nt: TGCGCCAGCAGCTTGGGACCGGACTCTTTCTTT; CDR3aa: CASSLGPDSFF
v_gene: TRBV29-1; j_gene: TRBJ1-1; abundance: NA; d_gene: NA; CDR3nt: TGCAGCGTTGAGGGGAGGAACACTGAAGCTTTCTTT; CDR3aa: CSVEGRNTEAFF
v_gene: TRBV5-1; j_gene: TRBJ2-7; abundance: NA; d_gene: TRBD2; CDR3nt: TGCGCCAGCAGCTTGGGCGCGGGACTAGCGTACGAGCAGTACTTC; CDR3aa: CASSLGAGLAYEQYF
v_gene: TRBV6-1; j_gene: TRBJ2-6; abundance: NA; d_gene: NA; CDR3nt: TGTGCCAGCAGATTGACAGACTCTGGGGCCAACGTCCTGACTTTC; CDR3aa: CASRLTDSGANVLTF
v_gene: TRBV5-6; j_gene: TRBJ1-5; abundance: NA; d_gene: TRBD1; CDR3nt: TGTGCCAGCAGAAAACAGGGGGCGAGGAATCAGCCCCAGCATTTT; CDR3aa: CASRKQGARNQPQHF
v_gene: TRBV4-2; j_gene: TRBJ1-2; abundance: NA; d_gene: TRBD1; CDR3nt: TGTGCCAGCAGACACCTGGGACAGGGGGCAGAAGGTGATGGCTACACCTTC; CDR3aa: CASRHLGQGAEGDGYTF
v_gene: TRBV4-3; j_gene: TRBJ2-2; abundance: NA; d_gene: TRBD2; CDR3nt: TGCGCCAGCAGCCAAAAATCTAGCGGGGCCCGGGAGCTGTTTTTT; CDR3aa: CASSQKSSGARELFF
v_gene: TRBV4-3; j_gene: TRBJ1-3; abundance: NA; d_gene: TRBD1; CDR3nt: TGCGCCAGCAGCCAAGTCGGGGGGACAGGGGGCTCTGGAAACACCATATATTTT; CDR3aa: CASSQVGGTGGSGNTIYF
v_gene: TRBV18; j_gene: TRBJ2-3; abundance: NA; d_gene: NA; CDR3nt: TGTGCCAGCTCACCTAGCGCCCTCACAGATACGCAGTATTTT; CDR3aa: CASSPSALTDTQYF
v_gene: TRBV11-2; j_gene: TRBJ2-2; abundance: NA; d_gene: TRBD2; CDR3nt: TGTGCCAGCAGCTTAGTACTAGCGGAAAACACCGGGGAGCTGTTTTTT; CDR3aa: CASSLVLAENTGELFF
v_gene: TRBV19; j_gene: TRBJ2-3; abundance: NA; d_gene: NA; CDR3nt: TGTGCCAGTACCATTCGAGGGGATACGCAGTATTTT; CDR3aa: CASTIRGDTQYF
v_gene: TRBV5-1; j_gene: TRBJ2-1; abundance: NA; d_gene: NA; CDR3nt: TGCGCCAGCAGCGCCCCCGGGACAGCTAGCGCGAGCTCCTACAATGAGCAGTTCTTC; CDR3aa: CASSAPGTASASSYNEQFF
v_gene: TRBV19; j_gene: TRBJ2-7; abundance: NA; d_gene: TRBD1; CDR3nt: TGTGCCAGTAGTCTCCGGGCCAGGGGGCCGGTTGCCACCCCCTTCTACGAGCAGTACTTC; CDR3aa: CASSLRARGPVATPFYEQYF
v_gene: TRBV5-1; j_gene: TRBJ1-3; abundance: NA; d_gene: NA; CDR3nt: TGCGCCAGCAGTCGCTCGCAACTCCTCTCTGGAAACACCATATATTTT; CDR3aa: CASSRSQLLSGNTIYF
v_gene: TRBV5-8; j_gene: TRBJ1-1; abundance: NA; d_gene: NA; CDR3nt: TGTGCCAGCAGCCCCCGGGTGAACACTGAAGCTTTCTTT; CDR3aa: CASSPRVNTEAFF
v_gene: TRBV29-1; j_gene: TRBJ2-7; abundance: NA; d_gene: TRBD2; CDR3nt: TGCAGCGTTGAAGGAGCGGGGGGGGACTACGAGCAGTACTTC; CDR3aa: CSVEGAGGDYEQYF
v_gene: TRBV7-7; j_gene: TRBJ1-1; abundance: few; d_gene: NA; CDR3nt: TGTGCTAGCAGTTTGACAGCGAACACTGAAGCTTTCTTT; CDR3aa: CASSLTANTEAFF
v_gene: TRBV5-1; j_gene: TRBJ1-1; abundance: NA; d_gene: TRBD1; CDR3nt: TGCGCCAGCAGCTCCATACCCGCAGGGGGCACTGAAGCTTTCTTT; CDR3aa: CASSSIPAGGTEAFF
v_gene: TRBV2; j_gene: TRBJ1-2; abundance: NA; d_gene: TRBD1; CDR3nt: TGTGCCAGCAGTGAAGGGACAGGGAAGTATGGCTACACCTTC; CDR3aa: CASSEGTGKYGYTF
v_gene: TRBV5-1; j_gene: TRBJ2-1; abundance: NA; d_gene: TRBD2; CDR3nt: TGCGCCAGCAGCCCCGTCGGCGGCGGGAGAAATGAGCAGTTCTTC; CDR3aa: CASSPVGGGRNEQFF
v_gene: TRBV7-2; j_gene: TRBJ2-7; abundance: NA; d_gene: NA; CDR3nt: TGTGCCAGCAGCTTAGGGCTAGCTTCCTACGAGCAGTACTTC; CDR3aa: CASSLGLASYEQYF
v_gene: TRBV30; j_gene: TRBJ2-2; abundance: NA; d_gene: NA; CDR3nt: TGTGCCTGGAGTTCAGGGATCGGGGAGCTGTTTTTT; CDR3aa: CAWSSGIGELFF
v_gene: TRBV7-2; j_gene: TRBJ2-7; abundance: NA; d_gene: NA; CDR3nt: TGTGCCAGCAGCTTAGTGGGGCAGTATCTGGGGGAGCAGTACTTC; CDR3aa: CASSLVGQYLGEQYF
v_gene: TRBV6-1; j_gene: TRBJ2-6; abundance: NA; d_gene: NA; CDR3nt: TGTGCCAGCAGCTACAGGTCTGGGGCCAACGTCCTGACTTTC; CDR3aa: CASSYRSGANVLTF
v_gene: TRBV5-1; j_gene: TRBJ1-5; abundance: NA; d_gene: TRBD1; CDR3nt: TGCGCCAGCAGCTTGGGAGGGACAGGCCTCTCCCAGCATTTT; CDR3aa: CASSLGGTGLSQHF
v_gene: TRBV23-1; j_gene: TRBJ1-1; abundance: NA; d_gene: NA; CDR3nt: TGCGCCAGCAGTCAATCCGGAAACAGGGAAGGTGCTGAAGCTTTCTTT; CDR3aa: CASSQSGNREGAEAFF
v_gene: TRBV5-8; j_gene: TRBJ2-1; abundance: once; d_gene: TRBD1; CDR3nt: TGTGCCAGCAGCCTGGGACAGGGGTCTTACAATGAGCAGTTCTTC; CDR3aa: CASSLGQGSYNEQFF
v_gene: TRBV5-6; j_gene: TRBJ1-5; abundance: NA; d_gene: TRBD1; CDR3nt: TGTGCCAGCAGCCAGCGTCAGGGGGTGGTCAATCAGCCCCAGCATTTT; CDR3aa: CASSQRQGVVNQPQHF
v_gene: TRBV2; j_gene: TRBJ2-7; abundance: NA; d_gene: NA; CDR3nt: TGTGCCTCACGAGGGATTCCTTGGGGCTACGAGCAGTACTTC; CDR3aa: CASRGIPWGYEQYF